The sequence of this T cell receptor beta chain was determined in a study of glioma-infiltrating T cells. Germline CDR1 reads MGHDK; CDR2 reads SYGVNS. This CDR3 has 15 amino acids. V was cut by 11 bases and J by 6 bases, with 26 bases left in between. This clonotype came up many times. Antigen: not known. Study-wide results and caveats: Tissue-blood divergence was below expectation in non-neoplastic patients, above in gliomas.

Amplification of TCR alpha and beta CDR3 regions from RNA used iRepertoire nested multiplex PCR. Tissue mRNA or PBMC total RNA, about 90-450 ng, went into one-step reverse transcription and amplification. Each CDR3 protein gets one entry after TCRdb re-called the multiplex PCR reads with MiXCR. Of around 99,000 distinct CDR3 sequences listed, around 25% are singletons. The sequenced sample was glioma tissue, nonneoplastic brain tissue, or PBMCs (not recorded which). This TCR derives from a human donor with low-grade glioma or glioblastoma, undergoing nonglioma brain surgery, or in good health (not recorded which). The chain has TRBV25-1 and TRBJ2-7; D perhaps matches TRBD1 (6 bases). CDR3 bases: TGTGCCGCAGGGGAAAGGACCTCAGCGCTTTCCGAGCAGTACTTC. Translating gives CAAGERTSALSEQYF.